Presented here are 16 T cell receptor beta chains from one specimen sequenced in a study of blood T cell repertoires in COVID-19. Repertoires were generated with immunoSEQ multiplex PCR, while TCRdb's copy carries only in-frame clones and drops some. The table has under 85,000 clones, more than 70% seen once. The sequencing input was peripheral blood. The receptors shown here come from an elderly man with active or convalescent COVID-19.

CDR3 nucleotides: TGTGCCAGCAGCCAGATCGCGGGGGCCACTGAAGCTTTCTTT. Its translation: CASSQIAGATEAFF. The chain carries TRBV7-6 and TRBJ1-1, with D tentatively TRBD1 (6 bases). The CDR3 sequence is 14 residues long. CDR1 SGHVS and CDR2 FNYEAQ come from the germline V gene. Trimming cost V 5 bases and J 4 bases, with 14 bases left between them.

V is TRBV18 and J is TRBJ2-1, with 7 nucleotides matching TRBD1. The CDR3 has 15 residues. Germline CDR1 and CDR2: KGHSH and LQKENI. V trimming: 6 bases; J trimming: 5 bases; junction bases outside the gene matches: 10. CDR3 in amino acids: CASSYSPGQNNEQFF. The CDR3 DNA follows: TGTGCCAGCTCGTACTCTCCGGGACAGAACAATGAGCAGTTCTTC.

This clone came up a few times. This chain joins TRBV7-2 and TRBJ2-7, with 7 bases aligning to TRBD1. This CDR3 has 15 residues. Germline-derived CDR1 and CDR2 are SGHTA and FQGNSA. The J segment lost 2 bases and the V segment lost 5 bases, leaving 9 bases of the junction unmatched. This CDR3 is CASSQRGQWPYEQYF. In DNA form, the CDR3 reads TGTGCCAGCAGCCAAAGGGGACAGTGGCCCTACGAGCAGTACTTC. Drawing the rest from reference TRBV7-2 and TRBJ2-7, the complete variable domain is GAGVSQSPSNKVTEKGKDVELRCDPISGHTALYWYRQSLGQGLEFLIYFQGNSAPDKSGLPSDRFSAERTGGSVSTLTIQRTQQEDSAVYLCASSQRGQWPYEQYFGPGTRLTVT.

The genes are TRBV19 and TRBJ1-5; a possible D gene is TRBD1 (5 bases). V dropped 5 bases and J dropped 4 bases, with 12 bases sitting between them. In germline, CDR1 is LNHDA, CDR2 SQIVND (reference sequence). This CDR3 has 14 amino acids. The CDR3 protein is CASSLLGQNQPQHF. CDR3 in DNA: TGTGCCAGTAGTCTATTGGGGCAAAATCAGCCCCAGCATTTT.

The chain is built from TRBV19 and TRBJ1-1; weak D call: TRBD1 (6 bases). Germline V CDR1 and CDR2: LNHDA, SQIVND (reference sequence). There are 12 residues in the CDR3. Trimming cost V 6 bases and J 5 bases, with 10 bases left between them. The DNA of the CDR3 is TGTGCCAGTAGAAGGGGGGGGACTGAAGCTTTCTTT. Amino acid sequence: CASRRGGTEAFF.

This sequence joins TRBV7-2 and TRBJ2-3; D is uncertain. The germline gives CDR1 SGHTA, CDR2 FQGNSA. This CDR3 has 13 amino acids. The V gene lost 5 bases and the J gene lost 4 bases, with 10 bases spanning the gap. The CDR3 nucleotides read TGTGCCAGCAGCCCTCCCCCCGCAGATACGCAGTATTTT. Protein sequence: CASSPPPADTQYF.

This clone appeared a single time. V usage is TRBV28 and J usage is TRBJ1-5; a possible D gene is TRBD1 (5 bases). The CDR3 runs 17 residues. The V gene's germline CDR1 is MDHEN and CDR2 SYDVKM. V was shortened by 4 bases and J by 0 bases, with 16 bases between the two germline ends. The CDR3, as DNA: TGTGCCAGCAGTTCGAGGTGGGGGGACTATAGCAATCAGCCCCAGCATTTT. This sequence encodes CASSSRWGDYSNQPQHF.

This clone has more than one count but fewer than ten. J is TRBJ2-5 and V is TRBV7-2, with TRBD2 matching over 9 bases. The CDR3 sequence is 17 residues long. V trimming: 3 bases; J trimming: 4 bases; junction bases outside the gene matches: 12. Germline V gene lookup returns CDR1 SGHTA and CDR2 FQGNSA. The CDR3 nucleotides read TGTGCCAGCAGCTTGGACCTAAGCGGGGGGCGACGAGAGACCCAGTACTTC. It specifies CASSLDLSGGRRETQYF. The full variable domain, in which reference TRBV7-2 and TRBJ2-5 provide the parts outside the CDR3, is GAGVSQSPSNKVTEKGKDVELRCDPISGHTALYWYRQSLGQGLEFLIYFQGNSAPDKSGLPSDRFSAERTGGSVSTLTIQRTQQEDSAVYLCASSLDLSGGRRETQYFGPGTRLLVL.

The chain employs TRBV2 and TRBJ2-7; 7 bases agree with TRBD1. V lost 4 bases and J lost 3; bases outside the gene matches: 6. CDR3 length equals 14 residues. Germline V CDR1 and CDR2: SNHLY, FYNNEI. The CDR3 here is CASSGQGSGYEQYF. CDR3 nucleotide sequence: TGTGCCAGCAGTGGACAGGGCTCCGGCTACGAGCAGTACTTC. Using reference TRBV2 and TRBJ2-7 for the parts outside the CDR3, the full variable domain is EPEVTQTPSHQVTQMGQEVILRCVPISNHLYFYWYRQILGQKVEFLVSFYNNEISEKSEIFDDQFSVERPDGSNFTLKIRSTKLEDSAMYFCASSGQGSGYEQYFGPGTRLTVT.

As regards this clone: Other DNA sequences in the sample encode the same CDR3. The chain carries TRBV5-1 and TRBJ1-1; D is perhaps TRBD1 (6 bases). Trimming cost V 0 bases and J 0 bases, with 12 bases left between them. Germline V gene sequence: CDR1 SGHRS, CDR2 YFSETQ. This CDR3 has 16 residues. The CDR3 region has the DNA TGCGCCAGCAGCTTGGCCGTGGGGGCTATGAACACTGAAGCTTTCTTT. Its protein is CASSLAVGAMNTEAFF.

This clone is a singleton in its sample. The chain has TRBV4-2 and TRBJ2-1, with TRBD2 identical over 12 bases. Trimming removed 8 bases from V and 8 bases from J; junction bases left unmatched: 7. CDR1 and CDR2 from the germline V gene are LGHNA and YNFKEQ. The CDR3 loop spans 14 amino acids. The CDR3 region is CASQRTSGNDEQFF. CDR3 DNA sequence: TGTGCCAGCCAGAGGACTAGCGGGAACGATGAGCAGTTCTTC.

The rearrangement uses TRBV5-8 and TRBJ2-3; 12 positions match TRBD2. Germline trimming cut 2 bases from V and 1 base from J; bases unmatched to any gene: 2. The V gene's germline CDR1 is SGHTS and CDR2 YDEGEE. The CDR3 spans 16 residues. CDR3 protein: CASSFTSGGRTDTQYF. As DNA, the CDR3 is TGTGCCAGCAGCTTTACTAGCGGGGGGCGCACAGATACGCAGTATTTT.

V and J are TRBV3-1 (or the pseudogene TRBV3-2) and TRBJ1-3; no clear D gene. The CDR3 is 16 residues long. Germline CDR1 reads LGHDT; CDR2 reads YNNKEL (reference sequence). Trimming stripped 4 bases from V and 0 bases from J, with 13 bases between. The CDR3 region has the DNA TGTGCCAGCAGCCCTTATGCTCGGGTCTCTGGAAACACCATATATTTT. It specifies CASSPYARVSGNTIYF.

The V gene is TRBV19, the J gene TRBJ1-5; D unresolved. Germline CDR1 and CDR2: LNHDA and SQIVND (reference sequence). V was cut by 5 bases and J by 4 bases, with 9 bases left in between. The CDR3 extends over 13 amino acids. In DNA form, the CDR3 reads TGTGCCAGTAGTGAAGGGAGAAATCAGCCCCAGCATTTT. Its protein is CASSEGRNQPQHF.

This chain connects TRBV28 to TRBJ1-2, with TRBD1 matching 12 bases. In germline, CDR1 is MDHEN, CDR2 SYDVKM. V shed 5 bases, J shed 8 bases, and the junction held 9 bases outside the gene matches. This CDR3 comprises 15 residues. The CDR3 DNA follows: TGTGCCAGCAGTACTGGGGGACAGGGGGCTAGAGGCTACACCTTC. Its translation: CASSTGGQGARGYTF.

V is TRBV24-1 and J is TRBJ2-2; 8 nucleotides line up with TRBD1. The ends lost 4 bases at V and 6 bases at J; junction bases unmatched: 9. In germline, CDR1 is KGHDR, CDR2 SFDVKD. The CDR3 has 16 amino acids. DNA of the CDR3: TGTGCCACCAGTGACCCACGGACAGGGTGGGCCGGGGAGCTGTTTTTT. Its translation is CATSDPRTGWAGELFF.